What follows are 17 T cell receptor beta chains derived from one specimen sequenced in a study of blood T cells in healthy people across ages. Together with a sample-barcoded 5' primer, a J-beta primer mix was included in a second PCR lasting roughly 6 to 12 cycles. TCRdb re-analysed the 5' RACE reads in MiXCR, keeping a single row per CDR3 protein. The data show some 750,000 distinct CDR3 sequences, about a fifth seen once. Sample: blood. The source of these receptors is a man in his 70s in good health.

This clonotype was observed a few times. At one of its ends the junction is not consistent with the germline gene, which may arise from a read error. The genes are TRBV7-2 and TRBJ1-1; D is unresolved. This CDR3 region has 14 residues. Germline CDR1 reads SGHTA; CDR2 reads FQGNSA. CDR3 sequence (DNA): TGTGCCAGCAGCTTAGATTGGGGAGGCACTGAGGCTTTCTTT. It translates to CASSLDWGGTEAFF.

A remark on this clonotype: One junction end disagrees with the germline gene, perhaps due to a read error. The rearrangement joins TRBV2 to TRBJ2-7; perhaps D is TRBD1 or TRBD2 (7 bases each). This CDR3 contains 14 residues. Germline lookup yields CDR1 SNHLY and CDR2 FYNNEI. CDR3 DNA sequence: TGTGCCGGCAGCTTGACAGGGAGGGCCTACGAGCAGTACTTC. Translation gives CAGSLTGRAYEQYF.

J is TRBJ2-6 and V is TRBV11-2, with 9 nucleotides matching TRBD1. With 1 base clipped from V and 0 bases from J, the junction kept 7 bases outside the gene matches. CDR1 SGHAT and CDR2 FQNNGV come from the germline V gene. This CDR3 is 19 amino acids long. CDR3 nucleotides: TGTGCCAGCAGCTTAGTCCCAGACAGGGGGTCCTCTGGGGCCAACGTCCTGACTTTC. Amino acids: CASSLVPDRGSSGANVLTF.

The rearrangement uses TRBV18 and TRBJ1-5; 7 positions match TRBD1. This CDR3 comprises 16 residues. CDR1 and CDR2 (germline): KGHSH, LQKENI. After removal of 5 bases from V and 3 bases from J, the junction contained 10 bases not matched to a gene. CDR3 nucleotide sequence: TGTGCCAGCTCAAACCCCGGGACAGCTCTCAATCAGCCCCAGCATTTT. Translation gives CASSNPGTALNQPQHF. The full variable domain, its missing parts supplied by reference TRBV18 and TRBJ1-5, is NAGVMQNPRHLVRRRGQEARLRCSPMKGHSHVYWYRQLPEEGLKFMVYLQKENIIDESGMPKERFSAEFPKEGPSILRIQQVVRGDSAAYFCASSNPGTALNQPQHFGDGTRLSIL.

V and J are TRBV16 and TRBJ2-1; possibly TRBD2 for D (6 bases). From germline, CDR1 is KGHSY and CDR2 FQNENV. CDR3 length: 17 residues. Trimming removed 4 bases from V and 7 bases from J, with 23 bases in between. In DNA form, the CDR3 reads TGTGCCAGCAGCCCCTTTGTGGGTAGCGGTTTAGGGAATGAGCAGTTCTTC. Its translation is CASSPFVGSGLGNEQFF.

This clonotype was counted between two and nine times. The CDR3 here is CATSDPTGAGYGYTF. CDR3 DNA sequence: TGTGCCACCAGTGATCCGACAGGGGCGGGCTATGGCTACACCTTC. V and J are TRBV24-1 and TRBJ1-2, with 8 bases identical to TRBD1. This CDR3 contains 15 residues. Germline assignment: CDR1 KGHDR and CDR2 SFDVKD. V gave up 3 bases and J gave up 4 bases; unmatched junction bases: 6.

The chain is built from TRBV6-6 and TRBJ2-3; tentatively, D is TRBD2 (7 bases). Germline loops: CDR1 MNHNY, CDR2 SVGAGI (reference sequence). With 8 bases removed from V and 2 bases from J, the gap between germline ends came to 20 bases. The CDR3 covers 16 residues. The CDR3 DNA follows: TGTGCCAGCCACCGAGATGCGGGGGCCTCCACAGATACGCAGTATTTT. Encoded protein: CASHRDAGASTDTQYF.

This clonotype was counted a few times. This chain links TRBV7-2 with TRBJ2-7; TRBD1 matches 7 bases. With 6 bases clipped from V and 6 bases from J, the junction kept 5 bases outside the gene matches. The CDR3 spans 12 residues. CDR1 is SGHTA and CDR2 is FQGNSA in the germline V gene. The CDR3, as DNA: TGTGCCAGCAGACAACAGGGGCCCGAGCAGTACTTC. Translating it yields CASRQQGPEQYF. The variable domain in full, with the rest retrieved from reference TRBV7-2 and TRBJ2-7, is GAGVSQSPSNKVTEKGKDVELRCDPISGHTALYWYRQSLGQGLEFLIYFQGNSAPDKSGLPSDRFSAERTGGSVSTLTIQRTQQEDSAVYLCASRQQGPEQYFGPGTRLTVT.

The chain couples TRBV15 to TRBJ2-7, with TRBD1 matching 7 bases. The CDR3 has 15 residues. Trimming removed 3 bases from V and 4 bases from J; junction bases left unmatched: 9. Germline loops: CDR1 LNHNV, CDR2 YYDKDF (reference sequence). As DNA, the CDR3 is TGTGCCACCAGCAGCCGTCGGGACAGACCGTACGAGCAGTACTTC. It specifies CATSSRRDRPYEQYF.

V is TRBV4-3 and J is TRBJ2-2; 9 bases line up with TRBD2. CDR3 size: 18 residues. Losses at the gene ends were 0 bases for V and 5 bases for J; bases not matched to a gene: 10. Per the germline V gene, CDR1 is LGHNA and CDR2 is YSLEER. The CDR3 protein is CASSQDRVAGVDTGELFF. The CDR3 region has the DNA TGCGCCAGCAGCCAAGATCGGGTAGCGGGAGTGGATACCGGGGAGCTGTTTTTT.

The J gene is TRBJ2-1, the V gene TRBV7-6; D uncertain. The CDR3 covers 13 residues. Trimming left V 4 bases short and J 6 bases short, with 10 bases between. Germline CDR1 is SGHVS and CDR2 is FNYEAQ. This CDR3 reads CASSSEITNEQFF. The DNA for the CDR3 is TGTGCCAGCAGCTCCGAGATTACCAATGAGCAGTTCTTC.

Points on this clonotype: Mismatch with germline at one junction end may stem from a read error. The V call is TRBV16, the J call TRBJ2-3; the D gene could be TRBD1 or TRBD2 (5 bases each). The germline V gene encodes CDR1 KGHSY and CDR2 FQNENV. The CDR3 contains 14 residues. The DNA of the CDR3 is TGTGCCGGCAGCCAGGGCGGGAGCACAGATACGCAGTATTTT. It encodes CAGSQGGSTDTQYF.

The chain has TRBV7-7 and TRBJ2-1; D is tentatively TRBD1 or TRBD2 (5 bases each). From germline, CDR1 is SSHAT and CDR2 FNYEAQ (reference sequence). The CDR3 runs 14 residues. V was trimmed by 5 bases and J by 6 bases, leaving 14 bases between them. Here the CDR3 reads CASSLGVGVNEQFF. The CDR3 DNA reads as TGTGCCAGCAGCCTGGGGGTAGGGGTCAATGAGCAGTTCTTC.

This rearrangement joins TRBV18 to TRBJ2-7; 7 bases line up with TRBD1. The CDR3 totals 14 residues. After removal of 5 bases from V and 2 bases from J, the junction contained 6 bases not matched to a gene. Germline lookup yields CDR1 KGHSH and CDR2 LQKENI. CDR3 in amino acids: CASSSGQVPYEQYV. The CDR3 nucleotides are TGTGCCAGCTCATCCGGACAGGTGCCCTACGAGCAGTACGTC.

The V gene is TRBV28, the J gene TRBJ1-1; no reliable D call. The CDR3 runs to 13 residues. Germline-derived CDR1 and CDR2 are MDHEN and SYDVKM. V lost 2 bases and J lost 6, with 10 bases in between. The CDR3 nucleotides are TGTGCCAGCAGTTTAAGACCCAGCCCTGAAGCTTTCTTT. Its translation: CASSLRPSPEAFF.

This clonotype was found a few times. Here the CDR3 DNA reads TGTGCCAGCAGCCGACGACAGGGGACCGAGCAGTACTTC. Protein product: CASSRRQGTEQYF. The J gene is TRBJ2-5, the V gene TRBV11-2; 8 nucleotides align to TRBD1. The J call may be incorrect, as the DNA end agrees better with TRBJ2-7. CDR3 length: 13 residues. Germline V gene data show CDR1 as SGHAT and CDR2 as FQNNGV.

The sample holds a few counts of this clonotype. The chain combines TRBV28 with TRBJ2-2; D unresolved. The CDR3 has 13 amino acids. The V gene's germline CDR1 is MDHEN and CDR2 SYDVKM. V was clipped by 8 bases and J by 3 bases, with 10 bases between them. The CDR3 DNA is TGTGCCAGCCTGAGAGGAGACACCGGGGAGCTGTTTTTT. As protein: CASLRGDTGELFF.